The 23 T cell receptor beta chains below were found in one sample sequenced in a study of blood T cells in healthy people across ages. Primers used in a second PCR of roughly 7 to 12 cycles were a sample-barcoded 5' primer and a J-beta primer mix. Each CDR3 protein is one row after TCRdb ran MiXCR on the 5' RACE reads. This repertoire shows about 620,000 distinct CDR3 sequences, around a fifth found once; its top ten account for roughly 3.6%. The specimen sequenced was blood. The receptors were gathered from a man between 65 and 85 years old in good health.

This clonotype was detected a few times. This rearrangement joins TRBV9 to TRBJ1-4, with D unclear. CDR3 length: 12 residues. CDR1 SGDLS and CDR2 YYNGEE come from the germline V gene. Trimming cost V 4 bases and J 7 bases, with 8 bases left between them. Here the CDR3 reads CASSSGPEKLFF. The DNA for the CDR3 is TGTGCCAGCAGCTCAGGACCTGAAAAACTGTTTTTT.

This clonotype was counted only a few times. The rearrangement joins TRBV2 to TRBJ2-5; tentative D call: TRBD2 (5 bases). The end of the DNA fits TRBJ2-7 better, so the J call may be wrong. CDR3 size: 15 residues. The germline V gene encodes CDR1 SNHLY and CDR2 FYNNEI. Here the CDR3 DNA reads TGTGCCAGCAGCTTCGGCACGGGGAAGACCTACGAGCAGTACTTC. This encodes CASSFGTGKTYEQYF.

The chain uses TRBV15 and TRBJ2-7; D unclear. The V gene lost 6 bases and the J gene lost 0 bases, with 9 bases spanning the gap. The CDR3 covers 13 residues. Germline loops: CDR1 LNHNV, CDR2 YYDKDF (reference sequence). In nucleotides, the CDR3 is TGTGCCACCAGAAAGGACCACTCCTACGAGCAGTACTTC. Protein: CATRKDHSYEQYF. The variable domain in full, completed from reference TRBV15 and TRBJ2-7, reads DAMVIQNPRYQVTQFGKPVTLSCSQTLNHNVMYWYQQKSSQAPKLLFHYYDKDFNNEADTPDNFQSRRPNTSFCFLDIRSPGLGDTAMYLCATRKDHSYEQYFGPGTRLTVT.

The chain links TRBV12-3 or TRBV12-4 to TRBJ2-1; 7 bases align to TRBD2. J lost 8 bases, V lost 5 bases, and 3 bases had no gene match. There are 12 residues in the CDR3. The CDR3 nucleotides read TGTGCCAGCAGTCAGGGAGGGCATGAGCAGTTCTTC. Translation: CASSQGGHEQFF.

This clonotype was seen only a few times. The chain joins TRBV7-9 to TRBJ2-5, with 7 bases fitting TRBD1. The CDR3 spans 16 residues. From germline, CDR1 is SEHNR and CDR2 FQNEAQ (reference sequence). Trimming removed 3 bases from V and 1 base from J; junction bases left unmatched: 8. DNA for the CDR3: TGTGCCAGCAGCTTGACAGGGAAGGGGGCCCAAGAGACCCAGTACTTC. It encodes CASSLTGKGAQETQYF. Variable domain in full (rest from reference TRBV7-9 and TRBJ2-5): DTGVSQNPRHKITKRGQNVTFRCDPISEHNRLYWYRQTLGQGPEFLTYFQNEAQLEKSRLLSDRFSAERPKGSFSTLEIQRTEQGDSAMYLCASSLTGKGAQETQYFGPGTRLLVL.

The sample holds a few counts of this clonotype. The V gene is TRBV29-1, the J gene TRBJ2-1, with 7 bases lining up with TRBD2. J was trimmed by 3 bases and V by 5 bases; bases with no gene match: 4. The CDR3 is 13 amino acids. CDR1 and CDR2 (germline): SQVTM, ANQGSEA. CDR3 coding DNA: TGCAGCGTTAAGTGGGACTACTACAATGAGCAGTTCTTC. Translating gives CSVKWDYYNEQFF.

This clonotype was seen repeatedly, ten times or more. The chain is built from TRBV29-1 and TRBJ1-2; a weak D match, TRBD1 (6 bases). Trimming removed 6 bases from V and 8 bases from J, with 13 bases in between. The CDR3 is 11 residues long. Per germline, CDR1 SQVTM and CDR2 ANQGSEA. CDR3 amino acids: CSVETGWGYTF. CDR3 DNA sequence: TGCAGCGTGGAGACAGGCTGGGGCTACACCTTC.

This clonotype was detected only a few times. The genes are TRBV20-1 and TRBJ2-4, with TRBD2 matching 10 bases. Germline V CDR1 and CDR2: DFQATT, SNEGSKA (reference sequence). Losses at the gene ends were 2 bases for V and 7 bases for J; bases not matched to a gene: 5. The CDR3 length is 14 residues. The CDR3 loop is CSARTSGIGNIQYF. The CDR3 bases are TGCAGTGCTAGAACTAGCGGGATTGGTAACATTCAGTACTTC.

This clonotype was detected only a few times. For the CDR3, the DNA is TGCAGTGCATCCGCGCTAGCGGACTCCTACAATGAGCAGTTCTTC. This encodes CSASALADSYNEQFF. This rearrangement joins TRBV20-1 to TRBJ2-1, with 7 bases aligning to TRBD2. Germline V gene lookup returns CDR1 DFQATT and CDR2 SNEGSKA (reference sequence). The CDR3 sequence is 15 residues long. Germline trimming cut 6 bases from V and 0 bases from J; bases unmatched to any gene: 8.

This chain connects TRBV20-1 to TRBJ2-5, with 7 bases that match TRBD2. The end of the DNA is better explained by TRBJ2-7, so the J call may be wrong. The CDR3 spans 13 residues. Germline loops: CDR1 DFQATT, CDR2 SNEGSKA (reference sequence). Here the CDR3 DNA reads TGCAGTGCTAGGGCCGGGACGGGGGGCGAGCAGTACTTC. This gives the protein CSARAGTGGEQYF.

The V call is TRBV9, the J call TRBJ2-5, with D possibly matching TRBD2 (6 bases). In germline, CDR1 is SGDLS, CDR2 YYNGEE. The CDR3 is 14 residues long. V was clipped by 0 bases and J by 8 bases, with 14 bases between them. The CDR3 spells CASSVGTVEGTQYF. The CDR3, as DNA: TGTGCCAGCAGCGTAGGCACGGTGGAGGGCACCCAGTACTTC.

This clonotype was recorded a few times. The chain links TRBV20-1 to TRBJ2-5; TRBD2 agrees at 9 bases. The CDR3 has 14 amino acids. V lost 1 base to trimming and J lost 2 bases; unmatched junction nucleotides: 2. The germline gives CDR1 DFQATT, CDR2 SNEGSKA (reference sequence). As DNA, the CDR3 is TGCAGTGCTAGAGTGACTAGCGGACAAGAGACCCAGTACTTC. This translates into CSARVTSGQETQYF.

CDR3 DNA: TGCAGCCGGTGGGCCTACGAGCAGTACTTC. This gives the protein CSRWAYEQYF. This chain uses TRBV29-1 with TRBJ2-7; D is unclear. Trimming removed 8 bases from V and 2 bases from J, with 7 bases in between. The CDR3 covers 10 residues. CDR1 and CDR2 (germline): SQVTM, ANQGSEA.

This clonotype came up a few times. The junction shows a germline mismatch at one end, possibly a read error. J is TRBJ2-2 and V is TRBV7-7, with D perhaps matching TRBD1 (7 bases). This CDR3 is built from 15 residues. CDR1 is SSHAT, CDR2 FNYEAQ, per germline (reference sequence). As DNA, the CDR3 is TGTGCTAGCAGCCAGGGGGGCTCCCGGTCCGGGGAGCTGTTTTTT. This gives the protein CASSQGGSRSGELFF.

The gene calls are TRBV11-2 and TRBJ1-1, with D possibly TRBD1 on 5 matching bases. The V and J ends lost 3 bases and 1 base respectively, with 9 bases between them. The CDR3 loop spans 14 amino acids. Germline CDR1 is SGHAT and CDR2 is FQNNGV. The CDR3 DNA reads TGTGCCAGCAGCTTCATGGGGGGGAACACTGAAGCTTTCTTT. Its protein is CASSFMGGNTEAFF.

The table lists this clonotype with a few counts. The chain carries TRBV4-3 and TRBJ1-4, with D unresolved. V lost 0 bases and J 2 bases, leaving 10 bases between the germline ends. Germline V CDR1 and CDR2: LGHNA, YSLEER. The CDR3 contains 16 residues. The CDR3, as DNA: TGCGCCAGCAGCCAAGACGCACTTGCGACTAATGAAAAACTGTTTTTT. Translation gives CASSQDALATNEKLFF.

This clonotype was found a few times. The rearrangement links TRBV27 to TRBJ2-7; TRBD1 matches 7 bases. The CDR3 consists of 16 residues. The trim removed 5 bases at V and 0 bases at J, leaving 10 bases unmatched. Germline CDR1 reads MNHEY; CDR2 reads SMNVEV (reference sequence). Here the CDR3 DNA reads TGTGCCAGCAGTCCATCAGGACAGGTCAGCTCCTACGAGCAGTACTTC. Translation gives CASSPSGQVSSYEQYF.

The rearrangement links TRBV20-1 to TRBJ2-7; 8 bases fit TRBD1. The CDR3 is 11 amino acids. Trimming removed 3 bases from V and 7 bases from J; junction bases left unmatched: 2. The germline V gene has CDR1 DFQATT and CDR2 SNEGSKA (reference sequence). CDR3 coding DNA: TGCAGTGCTAGCAGGGGGCGAGAGCAGTACTTC. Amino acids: CSASRGREQYF.

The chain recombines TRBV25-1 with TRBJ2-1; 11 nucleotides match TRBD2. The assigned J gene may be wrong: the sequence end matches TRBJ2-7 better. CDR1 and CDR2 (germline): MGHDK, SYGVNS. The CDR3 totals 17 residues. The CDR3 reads CASSESPLAGGGDEQYF. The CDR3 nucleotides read TGTGCCAGCAGTGAATCCCCTCTAGCGGGAGGAGGGGACGAGCAGTACTTC.

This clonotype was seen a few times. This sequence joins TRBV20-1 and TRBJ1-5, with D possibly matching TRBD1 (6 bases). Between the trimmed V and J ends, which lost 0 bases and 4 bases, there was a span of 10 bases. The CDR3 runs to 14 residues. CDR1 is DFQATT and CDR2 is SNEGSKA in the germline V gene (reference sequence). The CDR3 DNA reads TGCAGTGCTAGAGATGGGGGCAGAAATCAGCCCCAGCATTTT. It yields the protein CSARDGGRNQPQHF.

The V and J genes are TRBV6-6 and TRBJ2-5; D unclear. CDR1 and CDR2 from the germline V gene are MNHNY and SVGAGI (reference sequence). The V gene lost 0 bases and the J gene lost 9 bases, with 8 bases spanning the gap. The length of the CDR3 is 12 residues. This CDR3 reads CASSYSDNAQYF. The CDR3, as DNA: TGTGCCAGCAGTTACTCTGACAACGCCCAGTACTTC.

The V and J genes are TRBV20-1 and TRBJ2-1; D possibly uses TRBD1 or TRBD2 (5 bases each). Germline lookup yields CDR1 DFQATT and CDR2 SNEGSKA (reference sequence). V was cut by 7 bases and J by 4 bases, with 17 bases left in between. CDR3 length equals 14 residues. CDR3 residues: CSVRPRGVYNEQFF. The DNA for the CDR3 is TGCAGTGTTCGGCCGCGAGGGGTATACAATGAGCAGTTCTTC.

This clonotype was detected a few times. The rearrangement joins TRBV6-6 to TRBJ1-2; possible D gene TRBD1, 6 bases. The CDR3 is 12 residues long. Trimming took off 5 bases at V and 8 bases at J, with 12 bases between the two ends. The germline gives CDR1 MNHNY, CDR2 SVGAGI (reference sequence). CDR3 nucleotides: TGTGCCAGCAGTCACAGGGTTGGAGGCTACACCTTC. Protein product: CASSHRVGGYTF.